The 15 T cell receptor beta chains listed next were all sequenced from one sample in a study of T-cell reconstitution after alpha-beta-depleted transplantation in children. This sample's TCRbeta library carried unique molecular identifier barcodes. TCRdb ran MiXCR on the PCR reads and lists one entry per CDR3 protein. The sample includes approximately 500,000 distinct CDR3 sequences, about 10% of them seen just once. The sequences come from PBMCs, collected before TCRalphabeta/CD19-depleted stem cell transplant. Source of these receptors: a child aged 2-15 years with inherited bone marrow failure, due to receive a stem cell transplant.

This clonotype came up many times. The chain is built from TRBV30 and TRBJ2-1; D could derive from TRBD1 or TRBD2 (7 bases each). Germline assignment: CDR1 GTSNPN and CDR2 SVGIG (reference sequence). V lost 5 bases and J 9 bases, leaving 23 bases between the germline ends. The CDR3 runs to 15 residues. CDR3 sequence: CAWELQGRVSSEQFF. CDR3 sequence (DNA): TGTGCCTGGGAATTACAGGGGAGGGTTTCTAGTGAGCAGTTCTTC.

V usage is TRBV4-1 and J usage is TRBJ1-4; no definite D call. The germline gives CDR1 MGHRA, CDR2 YSYEKL. The CDR3 covers 16 residues. Between the trimmed V and J ends, which lost 4 bases and 0 bases, there was a span of 12 bases. DNA for the CDR3: TGCGCCAGCAGCCCCTACCTCCGGGCAACTAATGAAAAACTGTTTTTT. Encoded protein: CASSPYLRATNEKLFF.

CDR3 loop: CAISESNGDNEQFF. The CDR3 DNA is TGTGCCATCAGTGAGTCCAACGGGGATAATGAGCAGTTCTTC. The rearrangement uses TRBV10-3 and TRBJ2-1; D perhaps matches TRBD2 (5 bases). The V end was cut by 0 bases, the J end by 7 bases, with 10 bases between. CDR1 and CDR2 (germline): ENHRY, SYGVKD. This CDR3 is built from 14 residues.

This clonotype was recorded many times. The V and J genes are TRBV28 and TRBJ2-1; D call uncertain. Per germline, CDR1 MDHEN and CDR2 SYDVKM. The V and J ends lost 2 bases and 6 bases respectively, with 8 bases between them. This CDR3 is built from 13 residues. CDR3 nucleotide sequence: TGTGCCAGCAGTTTAGACTCGGTCAATGAGCAGTTCTTC. Encoded protein: CASSLDSVNEQFF.

This clonotype was detected ten times or more. V and J are TRBV7-2 and TRBJ2-7; 7 bases fit TRBD1. With V trimmed by 7 bases and J by 0 bases, 6 bases remained unmatched. The CDR3 sequence is 14 residues long. The germline V gene encodes CDR1 SGHTA and CDR2 FQGNSA. The CDR3 sequence is CASTDRDSSYEQYF. For the CDR3, the DNA is TGTGCCAGCACTGACCGGGACAGCTCCTACGAGCAGTACTTC.

The chain has TRBV7-9 and TRBJ1-1, with D uncertain. CDR1 is SEHNR, CDR2 FQNEAQ, per germline (reference sequence). CDR3 length: 14 amino acids. V was shortened by 5 bases and J by 2 bases, with 12 bases between the two germline ends. The CDR3 DNA follows: TGTGCCAGCAGCCCCCCCGCTTACAACACTGAAGCTTTCTTT. It specifies CASSPPAYNTEAFF.

This clonotype was observed at least ten times. The chain is built from TRBV6-1 and TRBJ1-6; D gene unclear. The CDR3 runs to 15 residues. Germline values: CDR1 MNHNS, CDR2 SASEGT. The V end was cut by 2 bases, the J end by 0 bases, with 5 bases between. CDR3 sequence: CASSERSSYNSPLHF. The DNA of the CDR3 is TGTGCCAGCAGTGAAAGGAGCTCCTATAATTCACCCCTCCACTTT.

Comments on this clonotype: This may be a read error: a much more frequent sequence differs by one nucleotide. This sequence joins TRBV21-1 and TRBJ2-2; TRBD2, as called in the table, went unchecked against the DNA. TRBV21-1 is an annotated pseudogene. The CDR3 length is 16 residues. CDR3 amino acids: CASSKKLRECTRELFF. Written as DNA, the CDR3 is TGTGCCAGCAGCAAAAAGTTGCGGGAGTGTACCCGGGAGCTGTTTTTT.

This chain uses TRBV4-3 with TRBJ2-2; 9 bases are shared with TRBD2. This CDR3 is 17 amino acids long. The ends lost 3 bases at V and 4 bases at J; junction bases unmatched: 9. Germline V gene data show CDR1 as LGHNA and CDR2 as YSLEER. As DNA, the CDR3 is TGCGCCAGCAGCCAGTATGTTGCGGGAGGGTTCACCGGGGAGCTGTTTTTT. Translation: CASSQYVAGGFTGELFF.

This clonotype came up many times. V usage is TRBV5-4 and J usage is TRBJ2-3; 8 bases fit TRBD2. CDR3 length: 15 amino acids. After removal of 2 bases from V and 4 bases from J, the junction contained 6 bases not matched to a gene. Per the germline V gene, CDR1 is SGHNT and CDR2 is YYREEE (reference sequence). The CDR3 DNA sequence: TGTGCCAGCAGCTTTGTGCGGGAGGCCCCAGATACGCAGTATTTT. Protein sequence: CASSFVREAPDTQYF.

This clonotype was found many times. The chain combines TRBV11-2 with TRBJ2-1, with D hard to call. There are 17 residues in the CDR3. The ends were cut back, 0 bases at V and 0 bases at J, with 12 bases in the middle. Germline V gives CDR1 SGHAT, CDR2 FQNNGV. In nucleotides, the CDR3 is TGTGCCAGCAGCTTAGATCGAGGACCAAACTCCTACAATGAGCAGTTCTTC. This encodes CASSLDRGPNSYNEQFF. The full variable domain, in which reference TRBV11-2 and TRBJ2-1 provide the parts outside the CDR3, is EAGVAQSPRYKIIEKRQSVAFWCNPISGHATLYWYQQILGQGPKLLIQFQNNGVVDDSQLPKDRFSAERLKGVDSTLKIQPAKLEDSAVYLCASSLDRGPNSYNEQFFGPGTRLTVL.

This clonotype was detected many times. This chain links TRBV14 with TRBJ1-1; tentative D call: TRBD1 (5 bases). There are 12 residues in the CDR3. Trimming took off 3 bases at V and 10 bases at J, with 12 bases between the two ends. Germline V gives CDR1 SGHDN, CDR2 FVKESK. The CDR3 bases are TGTGCCAGCAGCCAGGGACGGGGATCAGCTTTCTTT. Amino acid sequence: CASSQGRGSAFF.

This clonotype has a count of ten or more. The gene calls are TRBV12-3 or TRBV12-4 and TRBJ1-5; TRBD1 might be the D (6 bases). V lost 5 bases and J 4 bases, leaving 18 bases between the germline ends. The CDR3 totals 16 residues. The CDR3 loop reads CASSPAQGTANQPQHF. Here the CDR3 DNA reads TGTGCCAGCAGTCCAGCTCAGGGGACGGCTAATCAGCCCCAGCATTTT.

This clonotype was observed at least ten times. The rearrangement joins TRBV12-3 or TRBV12-4 to TRBJ1-4, with a tentative D call TRBD1 (5 bases). V was shortened by 5 bases and J by 8 bases, with 15 bases between the two germline ends. This CDR3 is 14 amino acids long. CDR3: CASSTFQRQEKLFF. The CDR3 DNA reads TGTGCCAGCAGTACGTTCCAGAGACAGGAAAAACTGTTTTTT.

This clonotype was detected ten times or more. The chain is built from TRBV27 and TRBJ1-2; D is uncertain. Germline assignment: CDR1 MNHEY and CDR2 SMNVEV (reference sequence). This CDR3 comprises 15 residues. V was clipped by 6 bases and J by 6 bases, with 20 bases between them. The CDR3 bases are TGTGCCAGCAGCCCATTCACGTGGTCAAGGGATGGCTACACCTTC. Protein: CASSPFTWSRDGYTF.